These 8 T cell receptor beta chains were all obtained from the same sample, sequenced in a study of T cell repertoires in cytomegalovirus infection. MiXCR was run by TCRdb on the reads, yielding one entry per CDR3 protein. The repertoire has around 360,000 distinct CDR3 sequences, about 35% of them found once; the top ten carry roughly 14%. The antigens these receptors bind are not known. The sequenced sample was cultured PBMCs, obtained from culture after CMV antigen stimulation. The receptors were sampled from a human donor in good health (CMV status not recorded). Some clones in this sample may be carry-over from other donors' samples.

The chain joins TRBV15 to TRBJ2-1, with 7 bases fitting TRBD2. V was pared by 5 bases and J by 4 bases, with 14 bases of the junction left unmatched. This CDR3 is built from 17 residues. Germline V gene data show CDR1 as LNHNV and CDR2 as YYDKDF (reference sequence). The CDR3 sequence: CATSANRGRAVYNEQFF. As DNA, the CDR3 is TGTGCCACCAGCGCCAACCGGGGGAGGGCCGTGTACAATGAGCAGTTCTTC. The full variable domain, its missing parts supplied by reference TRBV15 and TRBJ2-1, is DAMVIQNPRYQVTQFGKPVTLSCSQTLNHNVMYWYQQKSSQAPKLLFHYYDKDFNNEADTPDNFQSRRPNTSFCFLDIRSPGLGDTAMYLCATSANRGRAVYNEQFFGPGTRLTVL.

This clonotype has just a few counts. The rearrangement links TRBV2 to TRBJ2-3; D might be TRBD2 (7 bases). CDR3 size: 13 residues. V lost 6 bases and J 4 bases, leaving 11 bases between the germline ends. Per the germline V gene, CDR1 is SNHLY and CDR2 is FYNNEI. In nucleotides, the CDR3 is TGTGCCAGCAGCATAGGGGGGGCAGATACGCAGTATTTT. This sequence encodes CASSIGGADTQYF. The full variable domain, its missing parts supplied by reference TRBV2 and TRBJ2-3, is EPEVTQTPSHQVTQMGQEVILRCVPISNHLYFYWYRQILGQKVEFLVSFYNNEISEKSEIFDDQFSVERPDGSNFTLKIRSTKLEDSAMYFCASSIGGADTQYFGPGTRLTVL.

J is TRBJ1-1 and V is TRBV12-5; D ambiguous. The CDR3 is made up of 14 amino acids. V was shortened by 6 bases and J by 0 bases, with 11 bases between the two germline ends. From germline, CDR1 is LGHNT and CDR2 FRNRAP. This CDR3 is CASGFVGLNTEAFF. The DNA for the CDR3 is TGTGCTAGTGGCTTCGTCGGGTTGAACACTGAAGCTTTCTTT.

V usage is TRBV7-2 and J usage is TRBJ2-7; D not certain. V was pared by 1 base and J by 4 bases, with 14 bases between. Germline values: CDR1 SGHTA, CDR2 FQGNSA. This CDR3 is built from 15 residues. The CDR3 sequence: CASSLGLHALYEQYV. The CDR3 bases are TGTGCCAGCAGCTTAGGTTTACATGCCCTATACGAGCAGTACGTC.

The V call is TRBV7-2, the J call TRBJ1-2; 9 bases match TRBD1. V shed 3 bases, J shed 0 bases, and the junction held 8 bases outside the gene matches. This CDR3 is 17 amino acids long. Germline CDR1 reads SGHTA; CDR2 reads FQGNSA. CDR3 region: CASSFLTGGFTNYGYTF. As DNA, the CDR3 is TGTGCCAGCAGCTTTCTTACAGGGGGCTTTACTAACTATGGCTACACCTTC.

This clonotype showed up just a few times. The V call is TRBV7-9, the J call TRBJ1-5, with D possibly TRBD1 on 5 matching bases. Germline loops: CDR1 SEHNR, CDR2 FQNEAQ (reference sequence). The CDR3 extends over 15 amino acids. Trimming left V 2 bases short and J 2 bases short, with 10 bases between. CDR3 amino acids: CASSLSGTRNQPQHF. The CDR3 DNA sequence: TGTGCCAGCAGCTTATCGGGGACGCGCAATCAGCCCCAGCATTTT.

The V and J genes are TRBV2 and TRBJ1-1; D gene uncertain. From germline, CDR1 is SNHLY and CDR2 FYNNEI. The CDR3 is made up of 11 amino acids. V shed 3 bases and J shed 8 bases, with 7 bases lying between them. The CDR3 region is CASSEKGEAFF. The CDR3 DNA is TGTGCCAGCAGTGAGAAGGGAGAAGCTTTCTTT.

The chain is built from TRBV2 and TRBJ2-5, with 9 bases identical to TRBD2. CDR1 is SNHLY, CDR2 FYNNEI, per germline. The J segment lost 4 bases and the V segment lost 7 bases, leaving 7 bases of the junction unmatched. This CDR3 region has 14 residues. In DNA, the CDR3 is TGTGCCAGCACCGAGACTAGCGGCTCAGAGACCCAGTACTTC. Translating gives CASTETSGSETQYF.